This T cell receptor beta chain originates from a study of blood T cell repertoires in COVID-19 (dated by TCRdb to about 2020). At the level of the whole study: The collaborator samples originated in the United States, Italy and Spain and spanned the acute and convalescent phases of COVID-19. The prospective study material was composed of cDNA or gDNA derived from T cells, B-cell-depleted T cells, or PBMCs. Deeply sampled blood TCRbeta repertoires from subjects exposed to, actively infected with, or recovered from COVID-19 were included in the dataset. A freely available public database, intended as a resource for researchers studying the immune response to SARS-CoV-2, is where the repertoires were released. The samples were drawn from two sources: the first 160 participants of the ongoing ImmuneRACE study, and 1,000 to 1,500 subjects contributed by 6 global collaborators. Nearly every sample came with metadata listing a de-identified subject ID, COVID-19 status, age in years and sex. Where available, HLA class I and class II types were taken from metadata supplied by the sample provider and were not determined by assay-based typing.

In the prospective study, participants were roughly 18 to 95 years old, resided in 25 or so geographic areas of the United States, and were enrolled through a virtual design. In the prospective study, cohorts were assigned on the basis of participant-reported clinical history obtained from a screening survey and a study questionnaire. Recovered participants in ImmuneRACE Cohort 3 were defined by two consecutive negative NP/OP PCR tests, clearance by a healthcare professional, or resolution of symptoms. In the prospective study, whole blood, serum and a nasopharyngeal or oropharyngeal swab were collected from each participant by mobile phlebotomists. Participants in the prospective study had the option to provide additional blood draws and questionnaires over a roughly 2-month period. Blood samples from the prospective study were shipped frozen or at room temperature prior to DNA extraction. TCRbeta CDR3 regions were amplified from genomic DNA by means of the immunoSEQ Assay, a bias-controlled multiplex PCR. On the study's bioinformatics: The number of nucleated cells in each sample was estimated from the amplification of reference gene primers within the assay. To quantify the absolute abundance of each unique TCRbeta CDR3 rearrangement, sequence reads were collapsed and filtered. Productive Simpson clonality was computed per sample as the square root of Simpson's diversity index over productive rearrangements. TCRdb obtained this table from immuneACCESS and retained in-frame rearrangements with V and J assigned. These tables miss some clones; where compared with another copy, unresolved V genes account for less than half of the shortfall, and the remainder is unexplained. D and trimming come from the DNA, and the V and J calls and clone size come from that table. The table for this sample lists around 500,000 clones; about nine tenths of them were counted only once. The biggest ten clones account for 7% to 10% of the sample.

The CDR3 spans 17 residues, from the cysteine through the phenylalanine. Only the CDR3 region is kept as DNA, spanning 51 bases read in frame from base 1. Per the germline V gene, SGHVS is the CDR1 and FQNEAQ is the CDR2. Ends trimmed: V by 5 bases, J by 1 base; bases unmatched to a gene: 11. The full study reports these points: The amount of clinical and demographic metadata varied by source and participant and was provided uncurated.

About this clone itself: This receptor's antigen is unknown. Base quality data are lacking; no much larger clone is found one base away.

The source of this sequence is a woman aged 60-70 years who had recovered from COVID-19. Input material: PBMCs or T cells enriched from blood (not recorded which). The rearrangement joined TRBV7-8 to TRBJ1-5, with TRBD1 matching 7 junction bases. The nucleotides are TGTGCCAGCAGCCCTAAATTGACAGGGAGAAGCAATCAGCCCCAGCATTTT. Its protein is CASSPKLTGRSNQPQHF.